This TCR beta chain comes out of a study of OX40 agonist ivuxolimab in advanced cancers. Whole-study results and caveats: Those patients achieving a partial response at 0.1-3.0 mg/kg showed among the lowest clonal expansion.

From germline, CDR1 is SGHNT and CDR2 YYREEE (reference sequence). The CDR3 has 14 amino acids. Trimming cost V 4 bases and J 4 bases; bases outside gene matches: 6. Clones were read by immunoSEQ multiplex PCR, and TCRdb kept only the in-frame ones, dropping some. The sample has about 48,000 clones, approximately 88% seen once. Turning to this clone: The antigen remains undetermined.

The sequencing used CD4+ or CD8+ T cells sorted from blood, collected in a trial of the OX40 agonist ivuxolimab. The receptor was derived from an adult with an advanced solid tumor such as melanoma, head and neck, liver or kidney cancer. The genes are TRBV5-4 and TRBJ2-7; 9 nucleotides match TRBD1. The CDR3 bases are TGTGCCAGCAGCATAGACAGGGGGGAATACGAGCAGTACTTC. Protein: CASSIDRGEYEQYF.